This paragraph covers one T cell receptor beta chain sequence. These data come from a study of blood T cell repertoires in COVID-19. Data came from immunoSEQ multiplex PCR; TCRdb stores just in-frame clones and leaves some out. The profile shows about 100,000 clones, around four fifths of them singletons. Sequenced sample: peripheral blood. This sequence was found in a human donor in a cohort sampled during active COVID-19.

This CDR3 is CASSLRRDRVLPGELFF. The CDR3 DNA reads TGTGCCAGCAGCCTTCGTCGGGACAGGGTTTTACCCGGGGAGCTGTTTTTT. This chain links TRBV7-8 with TRBJ2-2; 9 bases match TRBD1. This CDR3 region has 17 residues. Germline V gene lookup returns CDR1 SGHVS and CDR2 FQNEAQ. V shed 5 bases and J 6 bases; nucleotides not matched to a gene: 13.